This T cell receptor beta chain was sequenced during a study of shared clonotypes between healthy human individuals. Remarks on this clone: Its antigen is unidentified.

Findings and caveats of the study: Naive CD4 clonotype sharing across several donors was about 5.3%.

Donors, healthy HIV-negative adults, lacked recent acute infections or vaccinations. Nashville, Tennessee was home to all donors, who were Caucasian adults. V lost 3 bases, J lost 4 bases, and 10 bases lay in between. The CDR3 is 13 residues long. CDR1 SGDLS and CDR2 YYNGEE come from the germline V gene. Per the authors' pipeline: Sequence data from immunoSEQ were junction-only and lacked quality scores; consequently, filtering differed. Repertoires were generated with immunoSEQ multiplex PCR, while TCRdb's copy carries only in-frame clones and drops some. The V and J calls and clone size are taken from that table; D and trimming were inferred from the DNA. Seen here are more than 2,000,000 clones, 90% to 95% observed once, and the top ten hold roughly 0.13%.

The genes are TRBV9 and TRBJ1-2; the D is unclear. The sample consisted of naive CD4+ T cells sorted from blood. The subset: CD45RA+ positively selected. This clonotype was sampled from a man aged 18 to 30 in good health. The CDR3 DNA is TGTGCCAGCAGCGGGCAGGATTTCTATGGCTACACCTTC. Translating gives CASSGQDFYGYTF.